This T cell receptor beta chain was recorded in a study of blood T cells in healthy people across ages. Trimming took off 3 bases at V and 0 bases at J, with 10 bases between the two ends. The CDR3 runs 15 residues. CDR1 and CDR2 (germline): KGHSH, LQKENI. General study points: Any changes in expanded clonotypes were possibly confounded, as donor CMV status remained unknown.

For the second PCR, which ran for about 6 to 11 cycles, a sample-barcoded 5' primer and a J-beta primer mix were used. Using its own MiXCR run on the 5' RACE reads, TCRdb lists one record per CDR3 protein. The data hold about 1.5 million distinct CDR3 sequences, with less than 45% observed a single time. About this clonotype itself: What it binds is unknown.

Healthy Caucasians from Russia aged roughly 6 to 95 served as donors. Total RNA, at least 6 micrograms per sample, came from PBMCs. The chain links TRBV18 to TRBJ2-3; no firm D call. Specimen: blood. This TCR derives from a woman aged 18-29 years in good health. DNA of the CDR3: TGTGCCAGCTCACCTCGACGAACTAGCACAGATACGCAGTATTTT. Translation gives CASSPRRTSTDTQYF.